This T cell receptor beta chain was sequenced during a study of blood T cell repertoires in COVID-19. Study-wide background: PBMCs, B-cell-depleted T cells, or T cells were the source of the cDNA or gDNA that made up the material.

Per the original methods: Amplifying reference gene primers gave estimates of nucleated cell counts. Profiling relied on immunoSEQ multiplex PCR, and the TCRdb table lists in-frame clones only, not all of them. From that table come the V and J calls and clone size; the DNA was used to work out D and trimming. The repertoire holds roughly 250,000 clones, with over 80% as singletons. Ages ranged from about 18 to 89 years, with residence in about 23 US areas. Participants' own reports of clinical history determined their cohort assignment. Regarding this clone: A junction boundary mismatches the germline segment, possibly from a read error.

The receptor was derived from a human donor in a cohort exposed to, infected with or recovered from COVID-19 (not recorded which). The donor label of this sample is uncertain. The sequenced material came from PBMCs or T cells enriched from blood (not recorded which).

CDR3 in amino acids: CVSSVFGVTNEKLFF. The CDR3 nucleotides read TGTGTCAGCAGCGTATTTGGAGTCACTAATGAAAAACTGTTTTTT. The chain employs TRBV9 and TRBJ1-4, with D unclear. This CDR3 comprises 15 residues. The germline gives CDR1 SGDLS, CDR2 YYNGEE.